These T cell receptor beta chains were read from a single sample in a study of T cells in narcolepsy. Produced via immunoSEQ multiplex PCR; TCRdb's table is partial and in-frame only. The table records approximately 35,000 clones, 87% of them present only once. The sample consisted of CD45RA- memory CD4+ T cells from PBMCs. The receptors here all came from a human donor with narcolepsy. Each CDR3 is given with its conserved first and last residue. Fields, in order: J gene, clone size, D gene, V gene, CDR3 DNA, CDR3 protein. A D gene is named only where the DNA matches it firmly. The size of a clone is reported for some rows only, either as once, few or many, or as a class for expanded clones.

>TRBJ2-7|.|.|TRBV19
TGTGCCAGTAGTATAGTGGGGCCTCGTTTTGGCTACGAGCAGTACTTC
CASSIVGPRFGYEQYF
>TRBJ2-7|.|TRBD2|TRBV7-2
TGTGCCAGCAGCCCCAAAGCGGGGGTTCCCTACGAGCAGTACTTC
CASSPKAGVPYEQYF
>TRBJ2-7|.|.|TRBV21-1
TGTGCCAGCACTCCGACTAGCGGGAGGGCCCGGGGCTACGAGCAGTACTTC
CASTPTSGRARGYEQYF
>TRBJ2-7|.|TRBD1|TRBV18
TGTGCCAGCACCGGGACAGCATCCTACGAGCAGTACTTC
CASTGTASYEQYF
>TRBJ2-7|.|.|TRBV28
TGTGCCAGCAGTTTAACTGGCGGCTACGAGCAGTACTTC
CASSLTGGYEQYF
>TRBJ2-5|.|.|TRBV7-2
TGTGCCAGCACCCAGATGGGGAGGGAGACCCAGTACTTC
CASTQMGRETQYF
>TRBJ1-1|.|TRBD1|TRBV6-1
TGTGCCAGCAGTGCCAAACAGGGGGGTGAAGCTTTCTTT
CASSAKQGGEAFF
>TRBJ1-1|.|.|TRBV27
TGTGCCAGCAGCCCCACCGGGTCAGCCTTAAACACTGAAGCTTTCTTT
CASSPTGSALNTEAFF
>TRBJ1-3|.|TRBD1|TRBV4-3
TGCGCCAGCAGCCATCGGACAGGATTACTCTCTGGAAACACCATATATTTT
CASSHRTGLLSGNTIYF
>TRBJ2-7|.|TRBD2|TRBV7-2
TGTGCCAGCAGCTTTCCGGGACTAGCGACGTACTTC
CASSFPGLATYF
>TRBJ2-1|.|TRBD2|TRBV7-2
TGTGCCAGCAGCTTAGGTCCTAGCGGGAGGACCTACAATGAGCAGTTCTTC
CASSLGPSGRTYNEQFF
>TRBJ2-2|.|TRBD1|TRBV7-3
TGTGCCAGCAGCTTAGTGGCGACAGGGGCTTCCACCGGGGAGCTGTTTTTT
CASSLVATGASTGELFF
>TRBJ1-2|.|.|TRBV4-2
TGTGCCAGCAGCCAAGATATAACGGCCTCAAGCTACACCTTC
CASSQDITASSYTF
>TRBJ2-7|.|TRBD1|TRBV2
TGTGCCAGCAAAGGCGACAGGGGAGAGCAGTACTTC
CASKGDRGEQYF
>TRBJ2-5|.|.|TRBV7-8
TGTGCCAGCAGCTTAGCTAGGGGGTGGGGGAGCCAAGAGACCCAGTACTTC
CASSLARGWGSQETQYF
>TRBJ2-7|.|.|TRBV19
TGTGCCAGTAGTCCCGCGCTTTGGTACGAGCAGTACTTC
CASSPALWYEQYF
>TRBJ2-6|.|.|TRBV6-5
TGTGCCACTTTCTCTGGGGCCAACGTCCTGACTTTC
CATFSGANVLTF
>TRBJ1-5|.|TRBD1|TRBV6-5
TGTGCCAGCAGTTACCTAGCAGGACAGGGTCCCCAGCATTTT
CASSYLAGQGPQHF
>TRBJ1-3|.|.|TRBV2
TGTGCCAGCAGTGTTTCACAGGTATCGGGCGGAAACACCATATATTTT
CASSVSQVSGGNTIYF
>TRBJ1-2|once|.|TRBV5-4
TGTGCCAGCAGCTTGGCGAATCATGGCTACACCTTC
CASSLANHGYTF
>TRBJ1-6|.|TRBD1|TRBV7-2
TGTGCCAGCAGCTTGCCGTCGGGACAGGGAAGAGCACCCCTCCACTTT
CASSLPSGQGRAPLHF